Sequencing of this T cell receptor (beta chain) was carried out in a study of blood T cell repertoires in COVID-19 (dated by TCRdb to between 2020 and 2021). The study in broad terms: Collaborator samples came from the United States, Italy and Spain and covered acute and convalescent phases of COVID-19. The prospective study material was composed of cDNA or gDNA derived from T cells, B-cell-depleted T cells, or PBMCs. Subjects who had been exposed to COVID-19, were actively infected with it, or had recovered from it provided the deeply sampled blood TCRbeta repertoires that made up the dataset. The repertoires were made available in a free public database intended to serve as a resource for research on the immune response to SARS-CoV-2. Samples came from the ongoing ImmuneRACE study (first 160 participants) plus 1,254 subjects from 6 global collaborators. A de-identified subject ID, COVID-19 status, age in years and sex were almost always included in the sample metadata. Where available, HLA class I and class II types were obtained from metadata supplied by the sample provider rather than from assay-based typing.

Whole blood was collected in K2EDTA tubes by collaborating institutions according to the institutions' own protocols. For TCRbeta analysis, collaborator samples were shipped as frozen whole blood, as isolated PBMCs, or as DNA extracted from either sample type. TCRbeta CDR3 regions were amplified from genomic DNA by means of the immunoSEQ Assay, a bias-controlled multiplex PCR. Turning to the authors' computational methods: The number of nucleated cells in each sample was estimated by amplification of reference gene primers within the assay. To quantify the absolute abundance of each unique TCRbeta CDR3 rearrangement, sequence reads were collapsed and filtered. For each sample, productive Simpson clonality was calculated as the square root of Simpson's diversity index across productive rearrangements. TCRdb took over this immuneACCESS table, retaining in-frame rearrangements with V and J assigned. Such tables are incomplete; in checked studies, under half of the missing clones stem from an unresolved V gene, and the remainder is unexplained. V, J and clone size are those of that table, while D and trimming were read from the DNA. This sample comprises 260,000 or so clones, about 86% of them detected only once. The ten top clones hold 4.5% to 7% of the sample.

Here is what the overall study found, with its caveats: The quantity of clinical and demographic metadata differed by source and by participant and was supplied without curation.

As for this clone: No antigen is known for it. Base-call qualities are not available, and no considerably larger clone is one nucleotide away.

CDR1 and CDR2 are drawn from the germline V gene: SGHVS, FQNEAQ. The junction shows trimming of 1 base on V and 0 bases on J, and the gene matches do not reach 3 bases of it. Counted from cysteine to phenylalanine, this CDR3 has 15 amino acids. Of all the DNA, just the CDR3 is kept, 45 bases in frame from base 1. This TCR came from a man at least 80 years old with acute or convalescent COVID-19. The sequenced material came from peripheral blood. The rearranged segments are TRBV7-8 and TRBJ2-7, and TRBD1 matches 7 of the central bases. Read as DNA, the sequence is TGTGCCAGCAGCTTAGGGACAGGTCGCTCCTACGAGCAGTACTTC. The resulting protein is CASSLGTGRSYEQYF.